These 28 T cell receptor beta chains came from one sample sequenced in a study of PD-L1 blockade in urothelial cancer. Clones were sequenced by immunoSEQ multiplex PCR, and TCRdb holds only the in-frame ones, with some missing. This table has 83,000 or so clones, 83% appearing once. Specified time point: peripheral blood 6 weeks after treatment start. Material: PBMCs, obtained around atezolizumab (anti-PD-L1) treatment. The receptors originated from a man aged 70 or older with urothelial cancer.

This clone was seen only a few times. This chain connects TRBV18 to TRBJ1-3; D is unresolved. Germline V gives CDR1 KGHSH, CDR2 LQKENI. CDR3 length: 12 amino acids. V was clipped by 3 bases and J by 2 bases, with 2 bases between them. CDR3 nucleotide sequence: TGTGCCAGCTCACCCGCTGGAAACACCATATATTTT. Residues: CASSPAGNTIYF.

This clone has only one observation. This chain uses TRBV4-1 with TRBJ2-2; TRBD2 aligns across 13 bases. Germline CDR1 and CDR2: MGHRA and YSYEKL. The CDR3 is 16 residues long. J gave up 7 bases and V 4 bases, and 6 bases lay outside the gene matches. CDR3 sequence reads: CASSRLAGGRSGELFF. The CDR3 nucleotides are TGCGCCAGCAGCCGACTAGCGGGAGGCCGGAGCGGGGAGCTGTTTTTT.

CDR3 loop: CASSLIGDRISYGYTF. The DNA for the CDR3 is TGTGCCAGCAGTCTAATCGGGGACAGGATTTCATATGGCTACACCTTC. The chain joins TRBV28 to TRBJ1-2; 8 bases match TRBD1. V lost 5 bases, J lost 5 bases, and 13 bases stayed unmatched. The CDR3 is 16 residues long. Germline assignment: CDR1 MDHEN and CDR2 SYDVKM.

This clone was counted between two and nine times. In nucleotides, the CDR3 is TGCGCCAGCAGCTGGTCATTGGAGAGGGATTCACCCCTCCACTTT. Amino acids: CASSWSLERDSPLHF. The chain joins TRBV5-1 to TRBJ1-6; D is unclear. Germline CDR1 reads SGHRS; CDR2 reads YFSETQ. The length of the CDR3 is 15 residues. V was cut by 3 bases and J by 8 bases, with 15 bases left in between.

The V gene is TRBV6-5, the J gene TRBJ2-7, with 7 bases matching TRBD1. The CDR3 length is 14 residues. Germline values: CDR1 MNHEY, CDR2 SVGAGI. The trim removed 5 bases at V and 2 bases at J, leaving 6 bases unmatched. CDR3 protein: CASSEDRPPYEQYF. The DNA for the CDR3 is TGTGCCAGCAGTGAGGACAGGCCGCCCTACGAGCAGTACTTC.

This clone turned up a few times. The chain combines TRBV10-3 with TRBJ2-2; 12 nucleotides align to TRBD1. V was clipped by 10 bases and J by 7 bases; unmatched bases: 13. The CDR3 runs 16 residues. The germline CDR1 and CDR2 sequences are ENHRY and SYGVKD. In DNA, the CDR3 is TGTGCCACCCGAACCGGGACAGGGGGCGCGGGCGGGGAGCTGTTTTTT. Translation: CATRTGTGGAGGELFF.

The DNA of the CDR3 is TGTGCCAGCTCACCACCGTGGGGGTCCGGTGGTTACGGGGGGGCCTACAATGAGCAGTTCTTC. Protein: CASSPPWGSGGYGGAYNEQFF. The V call is TRBV18, the J call TRBJ2-1; TRBD2 matches 8 bases. In germline, CDR1 is KGHSH, CDR2 LQKENI. This CDR3 comprises 21 residues. The junction had 18 bases not matched to a gene; V was cut back by 0 bases and J by 2 bases.

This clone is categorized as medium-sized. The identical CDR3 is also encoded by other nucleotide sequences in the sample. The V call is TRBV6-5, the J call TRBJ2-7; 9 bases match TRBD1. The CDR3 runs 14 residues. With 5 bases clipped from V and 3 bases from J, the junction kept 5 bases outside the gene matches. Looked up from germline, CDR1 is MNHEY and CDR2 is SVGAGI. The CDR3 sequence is CASSPGQGSYEQYF. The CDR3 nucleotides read TGTGCCAGCAGTCCGGGACAGGGAAGCTACGAGCAGTACTTC.

DNA for the CDR3: TGTGCCAGCAGCTCCCCCCGCCAGCGGGAGGTATTGGGTGGAGAGACCCAGTACTTC. Its translation: CASSSPRQREVLGGETQYF. The chain links TRBV7-9 to TRBJ2-5; 9 bases fit TRBD2. The CDR3 has 19 residues. Trimming removed 4 bases from V and 4 bases from J; junction bases left unmatched: 19. Germline CDR1 and CDR2: SEHNR and FQNEAQ (reference sequence).

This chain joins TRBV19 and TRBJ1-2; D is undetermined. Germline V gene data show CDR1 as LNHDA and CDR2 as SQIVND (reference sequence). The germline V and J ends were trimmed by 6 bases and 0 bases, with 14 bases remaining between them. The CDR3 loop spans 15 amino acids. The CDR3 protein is CASRKNHRANYGYTF. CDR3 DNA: TGTGCCAGTAGGAAGAACCATCGAGCTAACTATGGCTACACCTTC.

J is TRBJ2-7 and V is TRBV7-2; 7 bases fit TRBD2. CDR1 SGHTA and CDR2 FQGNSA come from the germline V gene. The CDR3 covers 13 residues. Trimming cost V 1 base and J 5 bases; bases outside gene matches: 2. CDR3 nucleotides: TGTGCCAGCAGCTTAGGAGGGACTAACGAGCAGTACTTC. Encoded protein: CASSLGGTNEQYF.

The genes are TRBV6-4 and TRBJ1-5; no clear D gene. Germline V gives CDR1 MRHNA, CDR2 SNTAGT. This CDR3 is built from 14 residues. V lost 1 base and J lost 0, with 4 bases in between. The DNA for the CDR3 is TGTGCCAGCAGTGACTGGAGTAGCAATCAGCCCCAGCATTTT. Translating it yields CASSDWSSNQPQHF.

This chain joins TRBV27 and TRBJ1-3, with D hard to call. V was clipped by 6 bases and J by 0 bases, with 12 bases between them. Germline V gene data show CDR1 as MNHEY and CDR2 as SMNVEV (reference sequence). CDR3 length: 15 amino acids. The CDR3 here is CASRPHSTSGNTIYF. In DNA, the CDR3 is TGTGCCAGCAGACCCCACTCTACCTCTGGAAACACCATATATTTT.

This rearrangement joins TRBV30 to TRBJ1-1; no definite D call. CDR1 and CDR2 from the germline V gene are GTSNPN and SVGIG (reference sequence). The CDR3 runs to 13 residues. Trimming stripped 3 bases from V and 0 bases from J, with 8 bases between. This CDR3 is CAWREQLNTEAFF. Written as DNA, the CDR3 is TGTGCCTGGAGGGAACAGCTGAACACTGAAGCTTTCTTT.

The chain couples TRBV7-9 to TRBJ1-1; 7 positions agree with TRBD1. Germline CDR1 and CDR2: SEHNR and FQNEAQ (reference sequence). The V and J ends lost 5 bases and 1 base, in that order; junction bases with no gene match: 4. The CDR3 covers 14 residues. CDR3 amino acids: CASSPGTANTEAFF. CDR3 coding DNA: TGTGCCAGCAGCCCCGGGACAGCGAACACTGAAGCTTTCTTT.

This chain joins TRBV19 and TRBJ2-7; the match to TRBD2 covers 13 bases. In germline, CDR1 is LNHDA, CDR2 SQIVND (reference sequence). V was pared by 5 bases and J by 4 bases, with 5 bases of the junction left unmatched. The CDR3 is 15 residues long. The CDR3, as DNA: TGTGCCAGTAGTTCAGGACTAGCGGGGGATTACGAGCAGTACTTC. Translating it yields CASSSGLAGDYEQYF.

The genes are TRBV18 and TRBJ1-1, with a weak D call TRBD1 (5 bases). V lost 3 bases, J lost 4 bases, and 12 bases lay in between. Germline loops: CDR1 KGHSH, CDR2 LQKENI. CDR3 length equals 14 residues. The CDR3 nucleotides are TGTGCCAGCTCACCCACCCAGGGAAGCACTGAAGCTTTCTTT. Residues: CASSPTQGSTEAFF.

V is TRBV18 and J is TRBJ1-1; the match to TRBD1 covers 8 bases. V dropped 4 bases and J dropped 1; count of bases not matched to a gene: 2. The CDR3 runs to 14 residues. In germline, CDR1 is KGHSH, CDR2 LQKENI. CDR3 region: CASSQQGGNTEAFF. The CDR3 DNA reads TGTGCCAGCTCACAACAGGGGGGGAACACTGAAGCTTTCTTT.

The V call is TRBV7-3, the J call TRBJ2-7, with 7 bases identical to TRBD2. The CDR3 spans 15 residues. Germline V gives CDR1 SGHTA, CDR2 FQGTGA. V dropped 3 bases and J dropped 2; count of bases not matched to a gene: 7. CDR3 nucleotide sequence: TGTGCCAGCAGCTTTAATATTGGGGGGGCCTACGAGCAGTACTTC. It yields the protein CASSFNIGGAYEQYF.

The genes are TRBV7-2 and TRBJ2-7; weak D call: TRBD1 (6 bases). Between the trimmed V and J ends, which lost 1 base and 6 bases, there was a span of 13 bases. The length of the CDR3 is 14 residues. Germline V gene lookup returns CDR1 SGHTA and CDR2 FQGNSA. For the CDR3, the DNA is TGTGCCAGCAGCTTAGTGAGGGCAGGGGCCGAGCAGTACTTC. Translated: CASSLVRAGAEQYF. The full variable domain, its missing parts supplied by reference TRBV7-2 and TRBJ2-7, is GAGVSQSPSNKVTEKGKDVELRCDPISGHTALYWYRQSLGQGLEFLIYFQGNSAPDKSGLPSDRFSAERTGGSVSTLTIQRTQQEDSAVYLCASSLVRAGAEQYFGPGTRLTVT.

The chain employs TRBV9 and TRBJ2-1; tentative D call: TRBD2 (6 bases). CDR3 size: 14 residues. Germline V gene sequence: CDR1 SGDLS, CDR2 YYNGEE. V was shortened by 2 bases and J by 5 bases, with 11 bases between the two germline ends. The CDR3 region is CASSVDRGNNEQFF. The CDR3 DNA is TGTGCCAGCAGCGTGGACCGGGGGAACAATGAGCAGTTCTTC.

DNA for the CDR3: TGCAGCGTTGGGACAGGGGGCATAGAAAAACTGTTTTTT. Translation gives CSVGTGGIEKLFF. The chain couples TRBV29-1 to TRBJ1-4; 11 bases map to TRBD1. Germline V CDR1 and CDR2: SQVTM, ANQGSEA. V gave up 4 bases and J gave up 8 bases; unmatched junction bases: 3. The CDR3 runs 13 residues.

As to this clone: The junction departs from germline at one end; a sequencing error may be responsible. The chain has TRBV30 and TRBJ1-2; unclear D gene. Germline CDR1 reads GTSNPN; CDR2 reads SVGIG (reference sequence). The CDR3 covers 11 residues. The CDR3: CAWSVREVLSF. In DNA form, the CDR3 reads TGTGCCTGGAGTGTACGTGAAGTGCTCAGCTTC. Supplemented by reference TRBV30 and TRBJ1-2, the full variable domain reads SQTIHQWPATLVQPVGSPLSLECTVEGTSNPNLYWYRQAAGRGLQLLFYSVGIGQISSEVPQNLSASRPQDRQFILSSKKLLLSDSGFYLCAWSVREVLSFGSGTRLTVV.

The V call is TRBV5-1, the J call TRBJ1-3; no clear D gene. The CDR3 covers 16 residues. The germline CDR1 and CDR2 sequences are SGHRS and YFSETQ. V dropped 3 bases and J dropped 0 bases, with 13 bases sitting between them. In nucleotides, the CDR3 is TGCGCCAGCAGCTACTCAAACTTACGCTCTGGAAACACCATATATTTT. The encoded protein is CASSYSNLRSGNTIYF. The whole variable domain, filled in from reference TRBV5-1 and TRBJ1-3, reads KAGVTQTPRYLIKTRGQQVTLSCSPISGHRSVSWYQQTPGQGLQFLFEYFSETQRNKGNFPGRFSGRQFSNSRSEMNVSTLELGDSALYLCASSYSNLRSGNTIYFGEGSWLTVV.

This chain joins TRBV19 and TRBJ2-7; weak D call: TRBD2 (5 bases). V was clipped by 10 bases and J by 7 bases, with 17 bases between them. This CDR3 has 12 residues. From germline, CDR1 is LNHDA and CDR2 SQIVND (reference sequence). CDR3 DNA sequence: TGTGCCACCAGAGAGGGAGATGGGGAGCAGTACTTC. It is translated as CATREGDGEQYF.

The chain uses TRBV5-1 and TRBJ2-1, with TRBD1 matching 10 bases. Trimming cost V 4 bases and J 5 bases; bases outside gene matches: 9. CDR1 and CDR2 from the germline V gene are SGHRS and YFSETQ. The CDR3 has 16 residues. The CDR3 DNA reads TGCGCCAGCAGCATCTCCGGGACAGGGGTGAACAATGAGCAGTTCTTC. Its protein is CASSISGTGVNNEQFF.

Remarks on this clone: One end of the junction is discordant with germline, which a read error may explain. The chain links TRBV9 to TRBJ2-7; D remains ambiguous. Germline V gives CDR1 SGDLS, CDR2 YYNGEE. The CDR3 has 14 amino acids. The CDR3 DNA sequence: TGTGCCAGCAGCACCTGGGCCTCTTCCTCCGAGCAGTACTTC. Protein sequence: CASSTWASSSEQYF. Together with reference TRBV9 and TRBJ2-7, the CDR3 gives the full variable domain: DSGVTQTPKHLITATGQRVTLRCSPRSGDLSVYWYQQSLDQGLQFLIQYYNGEERAKGNILERFSAQQFPDLHSELNLSSLELGDSALYFCASSTWASSSEQYFGPGTRLTVT.

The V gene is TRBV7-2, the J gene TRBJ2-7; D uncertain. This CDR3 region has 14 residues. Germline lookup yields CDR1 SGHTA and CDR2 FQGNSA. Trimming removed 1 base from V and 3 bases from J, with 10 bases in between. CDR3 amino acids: CASSLDSYLYEQYF. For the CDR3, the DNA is TGTGCCAGCAGCTTAGACTCCTATCTCTACGAGCAGTACTTC.